What follows describes a single TCR beta chain. Authors' analysis steps: Using reference gene primer amplification, nucleated cell counts were estimated. Assay used: immunoSEQ multiplex PCR; TCRdb lists only in-frame clones, some missing. That table is the source of V, J and clone size, and D and trimming were worked out from the DNA. The table shows 100,000 to 150,000 clones, with around nine tenths occurring only once. This CDR3 comprises 13 residues. Per germline, CDR1 SGHRS and CDR2 YFSETQ. V lost 4 bases to trimming and J lost 12 bases; unmatched junction nucleotides: 12. The data belong to a study of blood T cell repertoires in COVID-19. Background on the study: Acute and convalescent COVID-19 samples came from the United States, Italy and Spain. PBMCs, B-cell-depleted T cells, or T cells were the source of the cDNA or gDNA that made up the material.

The TCR comes from a middle-aged man with active or convalescent COVID-19. This chain joins TRBV5-1 and TRBJ2-7, with TRBD1 identical over 8 bases. Sequences were obtained from peripheral blood. Here the CDR3 reads CASSQGTGYMWYF. Written as DNA, the CDR3 is TGCGCCAGCAGCCAGGGGACAGGCTATATGTGGTACTTC.